The T cell receptor beta chain described here comes from a study of T-cell memory formation after mild COVID-19. One entry per CDR3 protein results from TCRdb running MiXCR on the 5' RACE reads. The table lists 200,000 to 250,000 distinct CDR3 sequences, around a tenth of them singletons. V was trimmed by 5 bases and J by 5 bases, leaving 16 bases between them. Germline V gene sequence: CDR1 MGHRA, CDR2 YSYEKL. The CDR3 consists of 15 residues. Sample: PBMCs or a T cell subset sorted from them (not recorded which). The source is a young man who had mild COVID-19 (a few samples of this study predate the infection). Cell type and time point are not known. The chain links TRBV4-1 to TRBJ2-1, with D perhaps matching TRBD2 (7 bases). The CDR3 reads CASSSPSRGHNEQFF. CDR3 coding DNA: TGCGCCAGCAGCTCACCGTCGCGGGGGCACAATGAGCAGTTCTTC.